This entry lists 21 T cell receptor beta chains sequenced from one sample in a study of blood T cell repertoires in COVID-19. Clones were sequenced by immunoSEQ multiplex PCR, and TCRdb holds only the in-frame ones, with some missing. Of under 400,000 clones listed, roughly 88% were seen once; the top ten hold less than 3.5%. The sequenced sample consisted of peripheral blood. Every receptor here comes from a woman aged 30 to 39 with COVID-19, enrolled during active disease.

The CDR3 spells CASSTRVSYGYTF. The CDR3 nucleotides read TGTGCCAGCAGTACCAGGGTTAGCTATGGCTACACCTTC. V gene TRBV12-3 or TRBV12-4 combines with J gene TRBJ1-2; D is perhaps TRBD1 (5 bases). The CDR3 length is 13 residues. V was shortened by 5 bases and J by 4 bases, with 11 bases between the two germline ends.

This sequence joins TRBV27 and TRBJ1-1, with 7 bases matching TRBD1. The CDR3 totals 14 residues. CDR1 and CDR2 from the germline V gene are MNHEY and SMNVEV (reference sequence). V lost 6 bases to trimming and J lost 1 base; unmatched junction nucleotides: 5. The CDR3 is CASSETGQNTEAFF. CDR3 bases: TGTGCCAGCAGCGAGACAGGGCAGAACACTGAAGCTTTCTTT.

This chain connects TRBV6-1 to TRBJ1-2; no clear D gene. Germline V gene lookup returns CDR1 MNHNS and CDR2 SASEGT. The CDR3 spans 13 residues. V lost 1 base, J lost 7 bases, and 10 bases lay in between. The CDR3 DNA is TGTGCCAGCAGTGAAGGGGGAGATCGTGGCTACACCTTC. Translated: CASSEGGDRGYTF.

The J gene is TRBJ1-1, the V gene TRBV5-1; 8 nucleotides align to TRBD1. V shed 4 bases and J 7 bases; nucleotides not matched to a gene: 9. The CDR3 contains 14 residues. Germline loops: CDR1 SGHRS, CDR2 YFSETQ. For the CDR3, the DNA is TGCGCCAGCAGCCAGTCACAGGGGGGAATTGAAGCTTTCTTT. It specifies CASSQSQGGIEAFF. Supplemented by reference TRBV5-1 and TRBJ1-1, the full variable domain reads KAGVTQTPRYLIKTRGQQVTLSCSPISGHRSVSWYQQTPGQGLQFLFEYFSETQRNKGNFPGRFSGRQFSNSRSEMNVSTLELGDSALYLCASSQSQGGIEAFFGQGTRLTVV.

The chain employs TRBV24-1 and TRBJ2-5; D call uncertain. The germline gives CDR1 KGHDR, CDR2 SFDVKD. This CDR3 spans 12 amino acids. The V and J ends lost 0 bases and 7 bases respectively, with 5 bases between them. The CDR3 loop is CATSDLTGTQYF. Here the CDR3 DNA reads TGTGCCACCAGTGATTTGACGGGGACCCAGTACTTC.

This chain uses TRBV10-3 with TRBJ1-2; 8 bases match TRBD1. J gave up 6 bases and V 3 bases, and 6 bases lay outside the gene matches. Germline V gene sequence: CDR1 ENHRY, CDR2 SYGVKD. CDR3 size: 14 residues. CDR3 bases: TGTGCCATCAGTGAATTGGACAGGGAGAATGGCTACACCTTC. It yields the protein CAISELDRENGYTF.

The chain links TRBV19 to TRBJ1-1; D uncertain. The CDR3 is 13 amino acids. V was pared by 3 bases and J by 1 base, with 6 bases between. CDR1 is LNHDA and CDR2 is SQIVND in the germline V gene (reference sequence). CDR3 in DNA: TGTGCCAGTAGTATGCAGGCGAACACTGAAGCTTTCTTT. It translates to CASSMQANTEAFF.

J is TRBJ1-1 and V is TRBV6-5; 8 nucleotides line up with TRBD1. Germline CDR1 MNHEY, CDR2 SVGAGI. Unmatched junction bases numbered 8, after V lost 7 bases and J lost 1 base. The CDR3 is 15 amino acids. CDR3 nucleotides: TGTGCCAGCACTCGAGGGACAGGTGAGAACACTGAAGCTTTCTTT. This translates into CASTRGTGENTEAFF.

In this sample, this clone turned up once. This rearrangement joins TRBV5-1 to TRBJ2-1; TRBD2 matches at 10 bases. Germline V lookup: CDR1 SGHRS, CDR2 YFSETQ. The J segment lost 6 bases and the V segment lost 1 base, leaving 4 bases of the junction unmatched. The CDR3 runs 15 residues. The CDR3 DNA sequence: TGCGCCAGCAGCTTGACTAGCGGGGTATCCAATGAGCAGTTCTTC. Encoded protein: CASSLTSGVSNEQFF.

The chain uses TRBV19 and TRBJ2-4; D might be TRBD2 (5 bases). There are 16 residues in the CDR3. V dropped 7 bases and J dropped 0 bases, with 16 bases sitting between them. The germline gives CDR1 LNHDA, CDR2 SQIVND (reference sequence). CDR3 sequence: CASTERTGLAKNIQYF. For the CDR3, the DNA is TGTGCCAGTACCGAAAGGACGGGGTTAGCCAAAAACATTCAGTACTTC.

The chain uses TRBV6-5 and TRBJ2-5, with no clear D. With 0 bases removed from V and 2 bases from J, the gap between germline ends came to 4 bases. This CDR3 comprises 13 residues. The germline gives CDR1 MNHEY, CDR2 SVGAGI. Here the CDR3 reads CASSYSVQETQYF. CDR3 sequence (DNA): TGTGCCAGCAGTTACTCCGTACAAGAGACCCAGTACTTC.

CDR3 protein: CATGTGVSMNTEAFF. The DNA for the CDR3 is TGTGCCACCGGTACAGGGGTGAGCATGAACACTGAAGCTTTCTTT. The rearrangement links TRBV15 to TRBJ1-1, with 7 nucleotides matching TRBD1. The length of the CDR3 is 15 residues. V shed 8 bases, J shed 0 bases, and the junction held 9 bases outside the gene matches. The germline V gene has CDR1 LNHNV and CDR2 YYDKDF (reference sequence).

This clone was counted a single time. This chain links TRBV15 with TRBJ2-7, with 15 nucleotides matching TRBD2. This CDR3 has 16 amino acids. V was clipped by 4 bases and J by 2 bases; unmatched bases: 3. Germline V gene lookup returns CDR1 LNHNV and CDR2 YYDKDF (reference sequence). Here the CDR3 reads CATSNGLAGGPYEQYF. The CDR3 region has the DNA TGTGCCACCAGCAATGGACTAGCGGGAGGGCCCTACGAGCAGTACTTC.

This clone was seen a single time. This chain joins TRBV25-1 and TRBJ1-2, with 8 positions matching TRBD1. Looked up from germline, CDR1 is MGHDK and CDR2 is SYGVNS. V shed 6 bases, J shed 8 bases, and the junction held 17 bases outside the gene matches. The CDR3 is 16 amino acids. This CDR3 reads CASSRWTGSGEGGYTF. DNA for the CDR3: TGTGCCAGCAGCCGCTGGACAGGGAGTGGGGAGGGGGGCTACACCTTC.

The rearrangement links TRBV19 to TRBJ2-5, with D unresolved. This CDR3 region has 13 residues. The germline V and J ends were trimmed by 5 bases and 2 bases, with 9 bases remaining between them. The V gene's germline CDR1 is LNHDA and CDR2 SQIVND (reference sequence). The CDR3 DNA reads TGTGCCAGTAGTGGGCCAGAACAAGAGACCCAGTACTTC. This sequence encodes CASSGPEQETQYF.

The chain links TRBV24-1 to TRBJ2-4; no clear D. CDR3 size: 15 residues. Germline assignment: CDR1 KGHDR and CDR2 SFDVKD. Trimming took off 4 bases at V and 0 bases at J, with 9 bases between the two ends. The chain's CDR3 is CATSELSVAKNIQYF. The CDR3 DNA reads TGTGCCACCAGTGAGTTGTCGGTAGCCAAAAACATTCAGTACTTC.

This rearrangement joins TRBV14 to TRBJ2-2; TRBD1 is a possible D gene (7 bases). This CDR3 has 14 amino acids. Deletions cut 4 bases from V and 6 bases from J, with 12 bases between. Germline CDR1 and CDR2: SGHDN and FVKESK. CDR3 DNA: TGTGCCAGCAGCCGAGCAGGGGGGTCCGGGGAGCTGTTTTTT. Its protein is CASSRAGGSGELFF.

J is TRBJ2-1 and V is TRBV6-6; TRBD2 is a possible D gene (7 bases). Trimming took off 6 bases at V and 4 bases at J, with 25 bases between the two ends. The CDR3 has 18 residues. Germline-derived CDR1 and CDR2 are MNHNY and SVGAGI (reference sequence). The chain's CDR3 is CASSRPGLGGPGYNEQFF. Written as DNA, the CDR3 is TGTGCCAGCAGCCGACCCGGACTAGGGGGTCCGGGGTACAATGAGCAGTTCTTC.

The chain employs TRBV5-8 and TRBJ2-3, with no clear D. The CDR3 is 13 amino acids. Trimming took 2 bases from V and 2 from J, leaving 6 bases between them. In germline, CDR1 is SGHTS, CDR2 YDEGEE. The CDR3 loop reads CASSFQYTDTQYF. CDR3 bases: TGTGCCAGCAGCTTCCAGTACACAGATACGCAGTATTTT.

The chain is built from TRBV20-1 and TRBJ2-3; TRBD2 matches 9 bases. Losses at the gene ends were 3 bases for V and 4 bases for J; bases not matched to a gene: 14. Germline V gene sequence: CDR1 DFQATT, CDR2 SNEGSKA (reference sequence). This CDR3 has 17 residues. The CDR3 region has the DNA TGCAGTGCTAGTCGCGGGAGGGCCGTTCCCCCCCCAGATACGCAGTATTTT. Its translation: CSASRGRAVPPPDTQYF.

The rearrangement uses TRBV28 and TRBJ1-2, with no clear D. The CDR3 runs to 14 residues. Trimming stripped 5 bases from V and 6 bases from J, with 16 bases between. CDR1 MDHEN and CDR2 SYDVKM come from the germline V gene. DNA for the CDR3: TGTGCCAGCAGTCAGGCCTCAGGAAGTGATGGCTACACCTTC. Protein product: CASSQASGSDGYTF.